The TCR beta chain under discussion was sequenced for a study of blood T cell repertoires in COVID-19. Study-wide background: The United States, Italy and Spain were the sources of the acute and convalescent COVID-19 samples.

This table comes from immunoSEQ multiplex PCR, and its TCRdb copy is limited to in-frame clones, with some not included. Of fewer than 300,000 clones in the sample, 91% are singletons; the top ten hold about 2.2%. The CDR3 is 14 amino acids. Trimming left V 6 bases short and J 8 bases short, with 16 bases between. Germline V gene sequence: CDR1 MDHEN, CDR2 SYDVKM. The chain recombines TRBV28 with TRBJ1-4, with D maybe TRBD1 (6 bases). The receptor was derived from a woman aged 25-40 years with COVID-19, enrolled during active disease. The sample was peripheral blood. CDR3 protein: CASRQRQVDEKLFF. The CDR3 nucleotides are TGTGCCAGCAGGCAACGACAGGTAGACGAAAAACTGTTTTTT.